The clone carrying this T cell receptor (beta chain) was observed once. Clones were sequenced by immunoSEQ multiplex PCR, and TCRdb holds only the in-frame ones, with some missing. In the table there are 150,000 or so clones, about four fifths of which are singletons. The sample originates from a study of blood T cell repertoires in COVID-19. At the level of the study: Sites in the United States, Italy and Spain provided acute and convalescent COVID-19 samples.

Study members were between roughly 18 and 100 years old and lived in 24 US regions. What was sequenced was PBMCs or T cells enriched from blood (not recorded which). The sequence was collected from a man between 50 and 59 years old who had recovered from COVID-19.

The CDR3 sequence is CASSATGGVEKLFF. CDR3 in DNA: TGTGCCAGCAGCGCGACAGGGGGCGTTGAAAAACTGTTTTTT. The chain recombines TRBV9 with TRBJ1-4, with 10 bases aligning to TRBD1. The V segment lost 3 bases and the J segment 7 bases; nucleotides outside the gene matches: 3. Germline V CDR1 and CDR2: SGDLS, YYNGEE. The CDR3 totals 14 residues.